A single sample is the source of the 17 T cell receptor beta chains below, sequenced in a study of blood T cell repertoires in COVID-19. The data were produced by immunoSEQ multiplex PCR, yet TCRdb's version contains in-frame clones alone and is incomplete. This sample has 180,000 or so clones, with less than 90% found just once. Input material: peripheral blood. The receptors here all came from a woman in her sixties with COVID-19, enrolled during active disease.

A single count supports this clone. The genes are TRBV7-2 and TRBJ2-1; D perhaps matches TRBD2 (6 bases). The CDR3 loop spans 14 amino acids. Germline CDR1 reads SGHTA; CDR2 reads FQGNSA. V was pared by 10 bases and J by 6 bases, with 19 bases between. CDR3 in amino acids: CATRFLGGGNEQFF. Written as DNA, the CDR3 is TGTGCCACCCGCTTCCTGGGAGGTGGCAATGAGCAGTTCTTC.

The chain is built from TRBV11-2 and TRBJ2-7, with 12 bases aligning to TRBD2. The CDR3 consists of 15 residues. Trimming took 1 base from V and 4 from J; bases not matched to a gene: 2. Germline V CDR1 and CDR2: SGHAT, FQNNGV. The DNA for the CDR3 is TGTGCCAGCAGCTTAGCAGGGACTAGCGGGTACGAGCAGTACTTC. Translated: CASSLAGTSGYEQYF.

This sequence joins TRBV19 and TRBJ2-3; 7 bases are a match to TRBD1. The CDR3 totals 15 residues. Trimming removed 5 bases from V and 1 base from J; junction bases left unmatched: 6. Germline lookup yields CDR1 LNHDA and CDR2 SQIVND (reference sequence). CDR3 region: CASSFNRGRTDTQYF. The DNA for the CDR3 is TGTGCCAGTAGTTTCAACAGGGGACGCACAGATACGCAGTATTTT.

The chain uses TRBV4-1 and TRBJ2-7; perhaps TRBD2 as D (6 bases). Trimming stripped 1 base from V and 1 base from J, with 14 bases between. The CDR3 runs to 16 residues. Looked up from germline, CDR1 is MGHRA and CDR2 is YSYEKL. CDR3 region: CASSQAREVRSYEQYF. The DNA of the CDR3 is TGCGCCAGCAGCCAAGCTAGGGAGGTAAGATCCTACGAGCAGTACTTC.

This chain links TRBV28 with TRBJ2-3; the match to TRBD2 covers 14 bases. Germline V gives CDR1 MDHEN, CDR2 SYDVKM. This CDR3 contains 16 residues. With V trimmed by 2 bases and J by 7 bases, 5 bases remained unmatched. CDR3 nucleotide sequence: TGTGCCAGCAGTTTACCCGGGACTAGCGGGAGACATACGCAGTATTTT. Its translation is CASSLPGTSGRHTQYF.

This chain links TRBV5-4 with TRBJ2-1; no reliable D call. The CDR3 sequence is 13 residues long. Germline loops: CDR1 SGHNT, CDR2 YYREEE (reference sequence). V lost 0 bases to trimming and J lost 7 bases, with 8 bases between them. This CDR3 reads CASSLGPQNEQFF. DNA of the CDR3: TGTGCCAGCAGCTTGGGGCCGCAAAATGAGCAGTTCTTC.

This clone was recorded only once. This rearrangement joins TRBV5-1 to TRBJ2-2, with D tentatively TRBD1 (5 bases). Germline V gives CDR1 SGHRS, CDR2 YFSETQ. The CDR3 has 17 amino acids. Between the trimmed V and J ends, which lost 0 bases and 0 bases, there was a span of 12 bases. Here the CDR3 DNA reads TGCGCCAGCAGCTTGGGTAACAGGCGGTCGAACACCGGGGAGCTGTTTTTT. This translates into CASSLGNRRSNTGELFF.

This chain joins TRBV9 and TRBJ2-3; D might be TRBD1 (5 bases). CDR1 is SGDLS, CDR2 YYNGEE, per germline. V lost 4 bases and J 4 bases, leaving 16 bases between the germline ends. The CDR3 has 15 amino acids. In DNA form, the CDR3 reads TGTGCCAGCAGCCCGGGCCAGACAGTTCCAGATACGCAGTATTTT. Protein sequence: CASSPGQTVPDTQYF.

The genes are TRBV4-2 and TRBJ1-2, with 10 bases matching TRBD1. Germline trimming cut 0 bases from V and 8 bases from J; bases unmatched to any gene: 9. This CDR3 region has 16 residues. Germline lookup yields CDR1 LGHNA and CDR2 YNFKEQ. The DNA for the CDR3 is TGTGCCAGCAGCCAAGATCGCGGGGACAGGGGAGGCGGCTACACCTTC. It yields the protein CASSQDRGDRGGGYTF.

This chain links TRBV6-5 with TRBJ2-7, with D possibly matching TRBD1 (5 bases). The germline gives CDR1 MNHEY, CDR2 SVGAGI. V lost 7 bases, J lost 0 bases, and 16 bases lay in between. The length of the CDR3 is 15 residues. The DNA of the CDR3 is TGTGCCAGCACCGAAGGACATTTCAGCTCCTACGAGCAGTACTTC. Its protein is CASTEGHFSSYEQYF.

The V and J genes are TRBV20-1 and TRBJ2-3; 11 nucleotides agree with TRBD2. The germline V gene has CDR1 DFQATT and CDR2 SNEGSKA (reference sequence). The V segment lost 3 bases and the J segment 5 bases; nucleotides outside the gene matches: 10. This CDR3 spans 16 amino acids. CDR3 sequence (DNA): TGCAGTGCTAGTGTCCTACTAGCGGGAGCTGAAGATACGCAGTATTTT. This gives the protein CSASVLLAGAEDTQYF.

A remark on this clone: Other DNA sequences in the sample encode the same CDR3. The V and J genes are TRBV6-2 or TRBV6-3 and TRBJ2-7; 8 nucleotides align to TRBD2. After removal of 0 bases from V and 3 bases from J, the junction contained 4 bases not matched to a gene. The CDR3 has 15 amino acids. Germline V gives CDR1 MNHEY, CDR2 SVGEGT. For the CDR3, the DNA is TGTGCCAGCAGTTACTCCCTGGCGGGAGGCTACGAGCAGTACTTC. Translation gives CASSYSLAGGYEQYF.

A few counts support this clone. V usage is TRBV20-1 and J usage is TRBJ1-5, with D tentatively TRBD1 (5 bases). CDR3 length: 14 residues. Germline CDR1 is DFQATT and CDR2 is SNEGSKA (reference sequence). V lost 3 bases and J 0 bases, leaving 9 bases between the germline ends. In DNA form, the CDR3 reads TGCAGTGCTAGTTGGGGGGTTAGCAATCAGCCCCAGCATTTT. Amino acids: CSASWGVSNQPQHF.

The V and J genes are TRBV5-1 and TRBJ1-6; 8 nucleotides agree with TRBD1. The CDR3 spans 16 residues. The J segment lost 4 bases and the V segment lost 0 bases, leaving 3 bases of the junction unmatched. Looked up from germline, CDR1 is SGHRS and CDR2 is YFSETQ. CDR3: CASSLGGTGYNSPLHF. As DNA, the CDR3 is TGCGCCAGCAGCTTGGGCGGGACAGGTTATAATTCACCCCTCCACTTT.

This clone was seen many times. The CDR3 sequence: CASSIIPGQGNYGYTF. The CDR3, as DNA: TGTGCCAGTAGTATCATTCCGGGACAGGGTAACTATGGCTACACCTTC. This chain uses TRBV19 with TRBJ1-2; 9 bases fit TRBD1. The CDR3 runs to 16 residues. V dropped 3 bases and J dropped 1; count of bases not matched to a gene: 6. CDR1 and CDR2 (germline): LNHDA, SQIVND (reference sequence).

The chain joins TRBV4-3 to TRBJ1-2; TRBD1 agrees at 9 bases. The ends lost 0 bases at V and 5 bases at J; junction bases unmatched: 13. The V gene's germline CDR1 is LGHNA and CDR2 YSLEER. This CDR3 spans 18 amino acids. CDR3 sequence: CASSQDIRQGEIGYGYTF. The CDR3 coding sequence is TGCGCCAGCAGCCAAGATATCCGACAGGGGGAAATCGGGTATGGCTACACCTTC.

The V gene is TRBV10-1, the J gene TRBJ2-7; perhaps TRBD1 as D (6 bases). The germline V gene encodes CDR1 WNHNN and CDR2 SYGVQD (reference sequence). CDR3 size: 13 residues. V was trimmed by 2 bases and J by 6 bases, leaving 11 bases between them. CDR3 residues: CASSEGGRGEQYF. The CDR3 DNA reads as TGCGCCAGCAGTGAGGGGGGCCGGGGCGAGCAGTACTTC.